This TCR beta chain was retrieved from a study of T cells in Graves' hyperthyroidism and ophthalmopathy (dated by TCRdb to between 2018 and 2021). Broadly, across the study: Peripheral blood samples were taken at initial diagnosis, before any treatment was given. To identify distinguishing TCR V-J signatures, a discovery cohort of 95 to 100 patients was used, comprising 43 with Graves' ophthalmopathy and approximately 57 with stable Graves' hyperthyroidism. Prospective prediction of ophthalmopathy was tested in an independent validation cohort consisting of some 20 hyperthyroidism patients and some 15 patients who later progressed to ophthalmopathy. The roughly 100 discovery patients were randomly split 7:3 into training and test sets. Thyroid tissue and blood T-cell repertoires from more than 5 Graves' hyperthyroidism patients were also compared in the study. After sampling, hyperthyroidism patients received methimazole starting at 30 mg daily, and ophthalmopathy patients received high-dose intravenous methylprednisolone. TCR Vbeta CDR3 sequencing of roughly 140 peripheral blood samples (about 45 ophthalmopathy, 75 or so hyperthyroidism and roughly 17 progressor patients) is reported in the paper. Results the study describes overall, beyond this receptor: No statistical method was used to fix the sample size in advance, and group allocation was not hidden from the investigators. Blood samples also contained most of the expanded thyroid clonotypes (frequency above 0.001), which suggests that blood repertoires may reflect thyroid immune responses. Ophthalmopathy was separated from stable hyperthyroidism by a 13 V-J signature model, with over 85% sensitivity and around 81% specificity obtained in cross-validation and 80%/75% obtained in testing. In validation, the model predicted progression to ophthalmopathy a median of about 5.9 months before onset, with roughly 70% sensitivity and about 72% specificity.

TCR beta CDR3 regions were amplified from RNA transcripts. For the first round of RT-PCR on the TCR CDR3, the HTBI primer set was used together with the Qiagen OneStep RT-PCR kit. A second multiplex PCR round built the libraries, followed by size selection and purification. Sequencing of the libraries was done on an Illumina HiSeq2000 using paired-end 100 bp reads. In the original analysis: SOAPnuke was used to process the raw data, throwing out any read that contained adapters or uncalled bases, had a mean Phred below 15, or lacked an exact constant-primer or identifier match. High-quality paired reads were merged using COPE v1.2.5, and each unique nucleotide sequence was defined as a clonotype. MiTCR v1.1 was used to align the clonotypes against IMGT TRBV, TRBD and TRBJ reference segments. Only V-J combinations with frequency above 0.0001, covering 99.2% of repertoires, were analysed. The TCS score was defined as F50 (clonal expansion) divided by E x V (chaos), with BLOSUM62-based TCRdist calculated between CDR3 peptides within each V-J. Welch's t-statistics and random forest reduced 514 V-J features to roughly 13, which were used in a naive Bayes classifier (R e1071). TCRdb took the public reads, trimmed them with fastp at Q25, ran MiXCR for clone calling and kept in-frame beta chains. Each CDR3 protein gets just one entry, which takes the most common genes and DNA from the rows behind it. Here the V and J calls rest on TCRdb's processing, not on the authors' analysis. This sample comprises 600,000 or so distinct CDR3 sequences, roughly 16% of them detected only once. Together, the top ten hold 3.8% of the sample.

Cut back by 1 base and 4 bases, the V and J ends lie 8 bases apart. From its cysteine to its phenylalanine, the CDR3 spans 14 amino acids. Only the CDR3 portion is preserved as DNA: 42 bases, with reading frame beginning at the first base. CDR1 and CDR2, per the germline V gene, are MGHRA and YSYEKL. As for this clonotype: Its antigen specificity is not known. No base quality information exists; no much larger clone differs at one position.

Stable Graves' hyperthyroidism was defined as the absence of progression to ophthalmopathy over 18 months of follow-up. Hyperthyroidism patients were newly diagnosed, had a disease duration of under 2 months, and were aged 18 to 65 years. Patients with uncontrolled infections, other autoimmune diseases, pregnancy or lactation were excluded. Diagnoses were established on the basis of clinical symptoms, serum thyroxine and TRAb, thyroid ultrasound, and orbital computed tomography. Ficoll-Paque density gradient centrifugation was used to isolate PBMCs from 10 ml of fresh peripheral blood. Total RNA was extracted using Trizol reagent, and RNA quality was assessed on an Agilent 2100 Bioanalyzer.

The specimen sequenced was blood. This TCR came from a woman in her thirties with Graves' hyperthyroidism. The sequence joins TRBV4-1 to TRBJ1-5, with the D gene not confidently named. The nucleotides read TGCGCCAGCAGCCAAGTCTTCGGGAATCAGCCCCAGCATTTT. Translation gives CASSQVFGNQPQHF.